This T cell receptor (beta chain) was identified during a study of blood T cell repertoires in COVID-19. Germline CDR1 and CDR2: ENHRY and SYGVKD. V gave up 0 bases and J gave up 2 bases, with 7 bases separating them. There are 14 residues in the CDR3. Profiled with immunoSEQ multiplex PCR; TCRdb holds only in-frame clones, not every one. This sample yields 30,000 to 45,000 clones, of which roughly 90% are seen a single time; less than 7% belongs to the top ten. The sequence was obtained from a human donor in a cohort sampled during active COVID-19. The chain joins TRBV10-3 to TRBJ1-2; D gene ambiguous. The sequenced material came from peripheral blood. CDR3 sequence reads: CAISESNTNYGYTF. The DNA of the CDR3 is TGTGCCATCAGTGAGTCTAACACAAACTATGGCTACACCTTC.